Below, 10 T cell receptor beta chains from the same sample are listed, as sequenced in a study of blood T cell repertoires in COVID-19. Assay: immunoSEQ multiplex PCR; the TCRdb copy retains only in-frame clones and omits some. The sample contains 260,000 or so clones, roughly 82% of which appear only once. The sample comprised peripheral blood. All receptors derive from a woman in her 70s with acute or convalescent COVID-19.

The chain links TRBV19 to TRBJ2-3, with D maybe TRBD1 (5 bases). V was clipped by 7 bases and J by 2 bases, with 16 bases between them. The CDR3 is made up of 15 amino acids. Per germline, CDR1 LNHDA and CDR2 SQIVND (reference sequence). The CDR3 here is CASIKGASYTDTQYF. CDR3 DNA: TGTGCCAGTATTAAAGGGGCCTCTTACACAGATACGCAGTATTTT.

The V gene is TRBV6-5, the J gene TRBJ1-1; D might be TRBD1 (5 bases). This CDR3 contains 13 residues. V was trimmed by 7 bases and J by 3 bases, leaving 12 bases between them. The germline V gene has CDR1 MNHEY and CDR2 SVGAGI. CDR3 sequence reads: CASTHRRDTEAFF. CDR3 coding DNA: TGTGCCAGCACGCACAGGAGGGACACTGAAGCTTTCTTT.

The CDR3 DNA follows: TGTGCCAGCATCCCCGGGGCGGGGGGATCGAATGAGCAGTTCTTC. It is translated as CASIPGAGGSNEQFF. V and J are TRBV6-5 and TRBJ2-1, with TRBD2 matching 8 bases. The CDR3 totals 15 residues. Losses at the gene ends were 7 bases for V and 7 bases for J; bases not matched to a gene: 12. Looked up from germline, CDR1 is MNHEY and CDR2 is SVGAGI.

The chain combines TRBV15 with TRBJ1-5; 7 bases are shared with TRBD1. CDR3 length: 16 amino acids. Germline trimming cut 1 base from V and 6 bases from J; bases unmatched to any gene: 9. CDR1 is LNHNV, CDR2 YYDKDF, per germline (reference sequence). The CDR3 DNA reads TGTGCCACCAGCAGAGCGGAGGGGGCTCAGGGTCAGCCCCAGCATTTT. Translating gives CATSRAEGAQGQPQHF.

This clone showed up just a few times. V is TRBV30 and J is TRBJ1-5; D gene uncertain. This CDR3 has 13 residues. V lost 2 bases to trimming and J lost 4 bases, with 9 bases between them. Per germline, CDR1 GTSNPN and CDR2 SVGIG (reference sequence). The CDR3 region has the DNA TGTGCCTGGAGTACAATCGGGAATCAGCCCCAGCATTTT. Translating gives CAWSTIGNQPQHF.

The V and J genes are TRBV5-1 and TRBJ2-2, with D possibly being TRBD1 (7 bases). Germline values: CDR1 SGHRS, CDR2 YFSETQ. The CDR3 extends over 15 amino acids. The ends were cut back, 4 bases at V and 1 base at J, with 11 bases in the middle. The CDR3, as DNA: TGCGCCAGCAGCCCAGGGGGGATGAACACCGGGGAGCTGTTTTTT. Translated, it gives CASSPGGMNTGELFF.

This clone was observed a single time. The CDR3 DNA follows: TGTGCCAGCAGTGAAGCGTACAGGGGGTTCGAGCAGTACTTC. This translates into CASSEAYRGFEQYF. The J gene is TRBJ2-7, the V gene TRBV6-1; 8 positions agree with TRBD1. This CDR3 is 14 amino acids long. Germline V lookup: CDR1 MNHNS, CDR2 SASEGT. Trimming cost V 0 bases and J 6 bases; bases outside gene matches: 4.

V is TRBV20-1 and J is TRBJ2-5, with TRBD2 matching 7 bases. In germline, CDR1 is DFQATT, CDR2 SNEGSKA (reference sequence). Trimming removed 3 bases from V and 5 bases from J; junction bases left unmatched: 9. This CDR3 is built from 14 residues. Here the CDR3 reads CSASVGGDLETQYF. The CDR3 DNA reads TGCAGTGCTAGTGTGGGGGGGGACTTGGAGACCCAGTACTTC.

This chain joins TRBV15 and TRBJ2-5; 9 bases align to TRBD1. Per germline, CDR1 LNHNV and CDR2 YYDKDF (reference sequence). V gave up 1 base and J gave up 5 bases; unmatched junction bases: 2. The CDR3 is 14 residues long. The CDR3 protein is CATSRGDRDETQYF. The CDR3 DNA reads TGTGCCACCAGCAGAGGGGACAGGGACGAGACCCAGTACTTC. The variable domain in full, with the rest retrieved from reference TRBV15 and TRBJ2-5, is DAMVIQNPRYQVTQFGKPVTLSCSQTLNHNVMYWYQQKSSQAPKLLFHYYDKDFNNEADTPDNFQSRRPNTSFCFLDIRSPGLGDTAMYLCATSRGDRDETQYFGPGTRLLVL.

V and J are TRBV10-1 and TRBJ2-1; 15 nucleotides match TRBD2. This CDR3 contains 16 residues. The V and J ends lost 6 bases and 4 bases, in that order; junction bases with no gene match: 4. Germline lookup yields CDR1 WNHNN and CDR2 SYGVQD (reference sequence). Here the CDR3 DNA reads TGCGCCAGCAGCGGACTAGCGGGGGGGTGGTACAATGAGCAGTTCTTC. Translated: CASSGLAGGWYNEQFF.